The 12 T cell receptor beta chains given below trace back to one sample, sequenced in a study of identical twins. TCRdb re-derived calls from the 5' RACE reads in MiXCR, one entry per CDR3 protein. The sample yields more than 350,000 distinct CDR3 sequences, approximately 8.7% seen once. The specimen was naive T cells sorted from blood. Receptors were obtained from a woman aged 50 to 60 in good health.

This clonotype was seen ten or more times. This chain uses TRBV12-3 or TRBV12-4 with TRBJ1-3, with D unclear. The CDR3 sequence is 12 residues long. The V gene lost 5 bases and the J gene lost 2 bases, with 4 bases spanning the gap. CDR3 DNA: TGTGCCAGCAGTCCCCCTGGAAACACCATATATTTT. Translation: CASSPPGNTIYF.

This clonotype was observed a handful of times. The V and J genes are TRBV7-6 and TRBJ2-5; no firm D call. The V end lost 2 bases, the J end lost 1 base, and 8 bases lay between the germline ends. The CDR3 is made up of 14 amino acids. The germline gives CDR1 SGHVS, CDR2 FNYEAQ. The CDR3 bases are TGTGCCAGCAGCTTAAGGCAGGTCCAAGAGACCCAGTACTTC. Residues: CASSLRQVQETQYF.

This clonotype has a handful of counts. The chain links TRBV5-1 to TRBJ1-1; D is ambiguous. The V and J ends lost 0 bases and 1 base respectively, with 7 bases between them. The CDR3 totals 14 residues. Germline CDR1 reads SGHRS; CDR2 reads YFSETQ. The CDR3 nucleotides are TGCGCCAGCAGCTTGGAAGTAGCGAACACTGAAGCTTTCTTT. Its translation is CASSLEVANTEAFF. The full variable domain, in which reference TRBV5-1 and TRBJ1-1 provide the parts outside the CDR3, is KAGVTQTPRYLIKTRGQQVTLSCSPISGHRSVSWYQQTPGQGLQFLFEYFSETQRNKGNFPGRFSGRQFSNSRSEMNVSTLELGDSALYLCASSLEVANTEAFFGQGTRLTVV.

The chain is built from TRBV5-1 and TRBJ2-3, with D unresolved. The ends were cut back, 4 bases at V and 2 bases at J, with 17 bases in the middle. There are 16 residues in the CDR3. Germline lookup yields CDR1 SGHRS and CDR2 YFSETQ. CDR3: CASSPISVGVTDTQYF. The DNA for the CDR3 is TGCGCCAGCAGCCCTATATCGGTTGGGGTCACAGATACGCAGTATTTT.

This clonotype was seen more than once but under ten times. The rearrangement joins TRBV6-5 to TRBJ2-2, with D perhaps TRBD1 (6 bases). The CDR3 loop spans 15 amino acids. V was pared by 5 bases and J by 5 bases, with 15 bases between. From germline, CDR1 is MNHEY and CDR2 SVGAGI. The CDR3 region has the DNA TGTGCCAGCAGTGAGACAGGCAAACGGACCGGGGAGCTGTTTTTT. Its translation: CASSETGKRTGELFF.

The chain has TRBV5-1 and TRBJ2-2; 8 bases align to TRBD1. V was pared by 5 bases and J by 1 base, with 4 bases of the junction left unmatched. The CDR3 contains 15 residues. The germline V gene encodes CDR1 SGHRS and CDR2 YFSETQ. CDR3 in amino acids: CASRPGGGNTGELFF. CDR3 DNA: TGCGCCAGCAGGCCAGGGGGCGGGAACACCGGGGAGCTGTTTTTT. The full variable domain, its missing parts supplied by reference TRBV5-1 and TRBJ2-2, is KAGVTQTPRYLIKTRGQQVTLSCSPISGHRSVSWYQQTPGQGLQFLFEYFSETQRNKGNFPGRFSGRQFSNSRSEMNVSTLELGDSALYLCASRPGGGNTGELFFGEGSRLTVL.

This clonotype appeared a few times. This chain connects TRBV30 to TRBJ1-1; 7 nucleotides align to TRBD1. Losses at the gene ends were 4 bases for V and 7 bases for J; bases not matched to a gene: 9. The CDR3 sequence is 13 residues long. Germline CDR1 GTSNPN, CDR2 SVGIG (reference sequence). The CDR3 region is CAWTYRGRGEAFF. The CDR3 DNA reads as TGTGCCTGGACCTACAGGGGTAGGGGTGAAGCTTTCTTT.

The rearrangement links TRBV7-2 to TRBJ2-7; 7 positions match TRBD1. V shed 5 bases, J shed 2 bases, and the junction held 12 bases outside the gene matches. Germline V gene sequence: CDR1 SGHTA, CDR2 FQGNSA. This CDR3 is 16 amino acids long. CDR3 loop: CASSSRGLAYAYEQYF. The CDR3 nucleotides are TGTGCCAGCAGCAGTAGGGGGCTCGCGTACGCCTACGAGCAGTACTTC. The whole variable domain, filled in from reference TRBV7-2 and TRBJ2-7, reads GAGVSQSPSNKVTEKGKDVELRCDPISGHTALYWYRQSLGQGLEFLIYFQGNSAPDKSGLPSDRFSAERTGGSVSTLTIQRTQQEDSAVYLCASSSRGLAYAYEQYFGPGTRLTVT.

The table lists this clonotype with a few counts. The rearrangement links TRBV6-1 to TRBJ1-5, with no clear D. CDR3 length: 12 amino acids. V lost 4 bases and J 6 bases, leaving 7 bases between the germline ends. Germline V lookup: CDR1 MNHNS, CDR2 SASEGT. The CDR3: CASSGVGQPQHF. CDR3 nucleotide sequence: TGTGCCAGCAGTGGGGTAGGTCAGCCCCAGCATTTT.

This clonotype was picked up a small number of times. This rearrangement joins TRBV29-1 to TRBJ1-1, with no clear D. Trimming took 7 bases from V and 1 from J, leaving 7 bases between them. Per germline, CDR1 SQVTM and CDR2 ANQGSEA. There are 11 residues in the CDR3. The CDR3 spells CSALQNTEAFF. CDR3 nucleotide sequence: TGCAGCGCTCTACAGAACACTGAAGCTTTCTTT.

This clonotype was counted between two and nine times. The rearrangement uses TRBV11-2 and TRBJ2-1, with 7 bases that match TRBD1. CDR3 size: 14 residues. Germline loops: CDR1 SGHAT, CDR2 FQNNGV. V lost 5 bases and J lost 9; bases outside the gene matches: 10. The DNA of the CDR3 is TGTGCCAGCAGCCCAGTGGCCAGGGGGAGTGAGCAGTTCTTC. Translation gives CASSPVARGSEQFF.

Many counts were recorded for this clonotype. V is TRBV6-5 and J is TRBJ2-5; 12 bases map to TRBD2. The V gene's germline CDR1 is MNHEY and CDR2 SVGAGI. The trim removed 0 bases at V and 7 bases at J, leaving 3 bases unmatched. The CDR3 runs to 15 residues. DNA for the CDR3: TGTGCCAGCAGTTACTCGGCTAGCGGGAGGGGGACCCAGTACTTC. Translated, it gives CASSYSASGRGTQYF.